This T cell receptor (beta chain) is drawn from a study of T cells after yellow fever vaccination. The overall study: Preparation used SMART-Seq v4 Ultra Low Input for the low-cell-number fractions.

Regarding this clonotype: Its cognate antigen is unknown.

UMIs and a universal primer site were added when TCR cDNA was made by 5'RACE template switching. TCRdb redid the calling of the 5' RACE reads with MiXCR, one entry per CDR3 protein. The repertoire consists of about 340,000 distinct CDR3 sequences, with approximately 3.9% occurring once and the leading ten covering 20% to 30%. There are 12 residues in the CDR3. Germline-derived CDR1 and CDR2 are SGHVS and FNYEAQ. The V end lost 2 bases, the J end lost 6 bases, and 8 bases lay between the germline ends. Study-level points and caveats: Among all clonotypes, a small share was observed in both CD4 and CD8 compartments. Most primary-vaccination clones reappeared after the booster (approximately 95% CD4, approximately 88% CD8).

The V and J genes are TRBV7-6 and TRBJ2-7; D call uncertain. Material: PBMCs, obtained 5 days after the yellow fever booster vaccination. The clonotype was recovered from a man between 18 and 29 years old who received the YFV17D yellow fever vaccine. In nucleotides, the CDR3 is TGTGCCAGCAGCTTATGGGGTTCCGAGCAGTACTTC. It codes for CASSLWGSEQYF.